This is a list of T cell receptor beta chains from one sample in a study of shared clonotypes between healthy human individuals. TCRdb keeps only in-frame clones here, not all; method: immunoSEQ multiplex PCR. Altogether over 2,000,000 clones are present, just over 90% being singletons, with the ten largest covering approximately 1.6%. Sequenced: naive CD8+ T cells from PBMCs. These receptors all come from a man between 18 and 35 years old in good health. Some clones in this sample may be carry-over from other donors' samples. Both conserved end residues are part of each CDR3. A D gene is named only where the DNA matches it firmly. Expanded clones are given a class, and other clones once, few, many or no size at all.

-,TRBJ1-1,TRBV10-2,-,CASRTGTYKLSTEAFF,TGCGCCAGCAGGACCGGGACGTACAAATTGTCGACTGAAGCTTTCTTT
-,TRBJ2-1,TRBV19,-,CASSISSRGTPNEQFF,TGTGCCAGTAGCATTTCTTCTAGGGGGACACCCAATGAGCAGTTCTTC
TRBD1,TRBJ2-7,TRBV15,once,CATSSQTGALLYEQYF,TGTGCCACCAGCAGTCAGACAGGGGCGCTTCTCTACGAGCAGTACTTC
TRBD1,TRBJ2-7,TRBV6-6,once,CASSGTGGSYEQYF,TGTGCCAGCAGCGGGACAGGGGGGTCCTACGAGCAGTACTTC
-,TRBJ1-2,TRBV5-6,-,CASSLRSGVGGYTF,TGTGCCAGCAGCTTGAGGTCCGGGGTTGGCGGCTACACCTTC
-,TRBJ1-2,TRBV5-1,-,CASSLKGNDYGYTF,TGCGCCAGCAGCTTGAAAGGAAACGACTATGGCTACACCTTC
-,TRBJ1-2,TRBV4-1,-,CASSQTGPAYGYTF,TGCGCCAGCAGCCAAACTGGTCCGGCCTATGGCTACACCTTC
-,TRBJ2-1,TRBV27,-,CASSLMDSYNEQFF,TGTGCCAGCAGTTTAATGGACAGCTACAATGAGCAGTTCTTC
TRBD2,TRBJ2-1,TRBV15,-,CATSRVAGAANEQFF,TGTGCCACCAGCAGAGTCGCGGGAGCCGCCAATGAGCAGTTCTTC
TRBD2,TRBJ2-1,TRBV15,once,CATSWTSGMNEQFF,TGTGCCACCAGCTGGACTAGCGGGATGAATGAGCAGTTCTTC
TRBD1,TRBJ1-5,TRBV5-6,-,CASSLEGQGDQPQHF,TGTGCCAGCAGCTTGGAGGGACAGGGGGATCAGCCCCAGCATTTT
-,TRBJ2-3,TRBV9,few,CASSVPQGGTDTQYF,TGTGCCAGCAGCGTACCCCAGGGGGGTACAGATACGCAGTATTTT
TRBD2,TRBJ2-5,TRBV27,-,CASRRLAGGPGETQYF,TGTGCCAGCAGACGACTAGCGGGAGGGCCTGGTGAGACCCAGTACTTC
TRBD2,TRBJ2-7,TRBV7-2,-,CASSFGGEAYEQYF,TGTGCCAGCAGCTTTGGGGGGGAGGCCTACGAGCAGTACTTC
TRBD2,TRBJ2-1,TRBV7-9,-,CASSWTSGEVNEQFF,TGTGCCAGCAGCTGGACTAGCGGGGAGGTCAATGAGCAGTTCTTC
TRBD1,TRBJ2-1,TRBV5-6,-,CASSPWYNRDRLGNEQFF,TGTGCCAGCAGCCCCTGGTACAACCGGGACAGGCTGGGCAATGAGCAGTTCTTC
-,TRBJ2-7,TRBV30,-,CAWSVLGLTYEQYF,TGTGCCTGGAGTGTCCTCGGGCTAACCTACGAGCAGTACTTC
TRBD2,TRBJ2-7,TRBV27,few,CASSLLGGGTEQYF,TGTGCCAGCAGTTTGTTGGGGGGAGGGACCGAGCAGTACTTC
-,TRBJ1-4,TRBV7-8,-,CASSHRGAWPATNEKLFF,TGTGCCAGCAGCCATAGGGGGGCGTGGCCTGCAACTAATGAAAAACTGTTTTTT
-,TRBJ2-7,TRBV5-1,-,CASSHYRDGGLDEQYF,TGCGCCAGCAGCCACTACCGGGACGGCGGCCTGGACGAGCAGTACTTC
-,TRBJ2-7,TRBV27,-,CASSPIGAGGGEQYF,TGTGCCAGCAGTCCAATTGGGGCAGGGGGAGGCGAGCAGTACTTC
TRBD1,TRBJ1-1,TRBV9,once,CASSGQGHTEAFF,TGTGCCAGCAGCGGACAGGGCCACACTGAAGCTTTCTTT